The 15 T cell receptor beta chains below were found in one sample sequenced in a study of cytomegalovirus exposure and HLA in healthy donors. The primer mix had 60 Vbeta and 13 Jbeta primers. Repertoires were generated with immunoSEQ multiplex PCR, while TCRdb's copy carries only in-frame clones and drops some. This table has 130,000 to 150,000 clones, about four fifths appearing once. Sample: PBMCs. These receptors were collected from a middle-aged man in good health and CMV-seropositive.

J is TRBJ2-2 and V is TRBV5-1; a possible D gene is TRBD1 (5 bases). The CDR3 extends over 17 amino acids. V lost 5 bases and J lost 4, with 21 bases in between. Germline assignment: CDR1 SGHRS and CDR2 YFSETQ. The CDR3 coding sequence is TGCGCCAGCAGTGACCTCGACAGCCTGTTTTCCACCGGGGAGCTGTTTTTT. Translated: CASSDLDSLFSTGELFF.

J is TRBJ2-3 and V is TRBV19; 10 bases are a match to TRBD2. V was clipped by 3 bases and J by 1 base; unmatched bases: 1. Germline V gene sequence: CDR1 LNHDA, CDR2 SQIVND (reference sequence). The CDR3 has 15 amino acids. As DNA, the CDR3 is TGTGCCAGTAGTATGCTAGCGGGGGGCACAGATACGCAGTATTTT. Encoded protein: CASSMLAGGTDTQYF. The whole variable domain, remainder taken from reference TRBV19 and TRBJ2-3, is DGGITQSPKYLFRKEGQNVTLSCEQNLNHDAMYWYRQDPGQGLRLIYYSQIVNDFQKGDIAEGYSVSREKKESFPLTVTSAQKNPTAFYLCASSMLAGGTDTQYFGPGTRLTVL.

The CDR3 here is CASSQDPPRGRETQYF. CDR3 coding DNA: TGCGCCAGCAGCCAAGATCCCCCCCGGGGAAGAGAGACCCAGTACTTC. The chain is built from TRBV4-1 and TRBJ2-5, with D possibly TRBD2 on 5 matching bases. V was shortened by 0 bases and J by 4 bases, with 15 bases between the two germline ends. Germline V lookup: CDR1 MGHRA, CDR2 YSYEKL. CDR3 size: 16 residues.

The rearrangement links TRBV20-1 to TRBJ1-2; D call uncertain. The germline V and J ends were trimmed by 3 bases and 5 bases, with 7 bases remaining between them. The CDR3 has 11 amino acids. Germline loops: CDR1 DFQATT, CDR2 SNEGSKA (reference sequence). The CDR3 protein is CSASYMYGYTF. The CDR3 DNA follows: TGCAGTGCTAGTTACATGTATGGCTACACCTTC.

This clone was found a few times. V gene TRBV19 combines with J gene TRBJ1-5; maybe TRBD1 (5 bases). This CDR3 has 18 amino acids. Germline CDR1 LNHDA, CDR2 SQIVND (reference sequence). Trimming took 3 bases from V and 2 from J, leaving 20 bases between them. CDR3 in amino acids: CASSIRASGGGGNQPQHF. Here the CDR3 DNA reads TGTGCCAGTAGTATTCGGGCCAGCGGGGGGGGTGGCAATCAGCCCCAGCATTTT.

The genes are TRBV7-9 and TRBJ1-1, with a tentative D call TRBD1 (6 bases). The V and J ends lost 6 bases and 2 bases respectively, with 22 bases between them. Germline V CDR1 and CDR2: SEHNR, FQNEAQ (reference sequence). There are 17 residues in the CDR3. The CDR3 protein is CASRPRGGLDGNTEAFF. DNA for the CDR3: TGTGCCAGCAGACCCAGGGGCGGGTTGGACGGAAACACTGAAGCTTTCTTT.

The rearrangement links TRBV5-1 to TRBJ1-1; 9 nucleotides align to TRBD1. The CDR3 consists of 14 residues. From germline, CDR1 is SGHRS and CDR2 YFSETQ. The ends lost 4 bases at V and 4 bases at J; junction bases unmatched: 5. CDR3 in amino acids: CASSPGQGRTEAFF. CDR3 sequence (DNA): TGCGCCAGCAGCCCCGGACAGGGGCGCACTGAAGCTTTCTTT.

This chain joins TRBV18 and TRBJ2-1; 8 positions match TRBD1. This CDR3 region has 15 residues. V shed 0 bases, J shed 3 bases, and the junction held 1 base outside the gene matches. Germline V CDR1 and CDR2: KGHSH, LQKENI. The CDR3 loop reads CASSPPTGDYNEQFF. CDR3 coding DNA: TGTGCCAGCTCACCACCGACAGGGGACTACAATGAGCAGTTCTTC. Based on the CDR3 plus reference TRBV18 and TRBJ2-1, the full variable domain is NAGVMQNPRHLVRRRGQEARLRCSPMKGHSHVYWYRQLPEEGLKFMVYLQKENIIDESGMPKERFSAEFPKEGPSILRIQQVVRGDSAAYFCASSPPTGDYNEQFFGPGTRLTVL.

The rearrangement joins TRBV11-2 to TRBJ2-3, with 9 bases identical to TRBD2. Germline assignment: CDR1 SGHAT and CDR2 FQNNGV. This CDR3 spans 14 amino acids. With 5 bases clipped from V and 5 bases from J, the junction kept 5 bases outside the gene matches. CDR3 sequence: CASSPGAGGDTQYF. CDR3 bases: TGTGCCAGCAGCCCCGGAGCGGGAGGAGATACGCAGTATTTT.

The chain recombines TRBV9 with TRBJ1-1; 9 bases match TRBD1. The CDR3 has 15 residues. The V gene end was trimmed by 4 bases and the J gene end by 1 base; junction bases not matched to a gene: 5. CDR1 SGDLS and CDR2 YYNGEE come from the germline V gene. The DNA for the CDR3 is TGTGCCAGCAGCCCCTGGACAGGGGAGAACACTGAAGCTTTCTTT. Translation gives CASSPWTGENTEAFF. The whole variable domain, remainder taken from reference TRBV9 and TRBJ1-1, is DSGVTQTPKHLITATGQRVTLRCSPRSGDLSVYWYQQSLDQGLQFLIQYYNGEERAKGNILERFSAQQFPDLHSELNLSSLELGDSALYFCASSPWTGENTEAFFGQGTRLTVV.

The table lists this clone with a count of one. The chain couples TRBV11-2 to TRBJ2-2; TRBD2 matches 8 bases. Germline CDR1 reads SGHAT; CDR2 reads FQNNGV. The CDR3 totals 16 residues. Germline trimming cut 6 bases from V and 9 bases from J; bases unmatched to any gene: 15. CDR3 DNA sequence: TGTGCCAGCAGGGAACCGGGACTAGGAAAGACCCGGGAGCTGTTTTTT. This sequence encodes CASREPGLGKTRELFF. The full variable domain, in which reference TRBV11-2 and TRBJ2-2 provide the parts outside the CDR3, is EAGVAQSPRYKIIEKRQSVAFWCNPISGHATLYWYQQILGQGPKLLIQFQNNGVVDDSQLPKDRFSAERLKGVDSTLKIQPAKLEDSAVYLCASREPGLGKTRELFFGEGSRLTVL.

This chain joins TRBV12-5 and TRBJ2-5; maybe TRBD2 (6 bases). The V end was cut by 0 bases, the J end by 9 bases, with 20 bases between. CDR1 and CDR2 from the germline V gene are LGHNT and FRNRAP. The CDR3 extends over 16 amino acids. CDR3 protein: CASGLVLPPRGGAQYF. CDR3 DNA: TGTGCTAGTGGTTTGGTACTTCCCCCACGAGGAGGGGCCCAGTACTTC.

The CDR3 loop is CASSESGTGSNNEQFF. DNA for the CDR3: TGTGCCAGCAGTGAATCCGGGACAGGGTCCAACAATGAGCAGTTCTTC. The gene calls are TRBV25-1 and TRBJ2-1; 9 nucleotides agree with TRBD1. The trim removed 1 base at V and 5 bases at J, leaving 6 bases unmatched. Germline loops: CDR1 MGHDK, CDR2 SYGVNS. This CDR3 spans 16 amino acids.

V is TRBV7-9 and J is TRBJ1-4; TRBD1 matches 7 bases. Germline assignment: CDR1 SEHNR and CDR2 FQNEAQ (reference sequence). V shed 2 bases, J shed 5 bases, and the junction held 2 bases outside the gene matches. The CDR3 sequence is 14 residues long. This chain's CDR3 is CASSLKTGNEKLFF. As DNA, the CDR3 is TGTGCCAGCAGCTTAAAGACAGGGAATGAAAAACTGTTTTTT.

The chain couples TRBV2 to TRBJ2-3; 7 nucleotides line up with TRBD2. The CDR3 contains 20 residues. The germline gives CDR1 SNHLY, CDR2 FYNNEI. Losses at the gene ends were 1 base for V and 0 bases for J; bases not matched to a gene: 16. This chain's CDR3 is CASSEEGVAGAFLSTDTQYF. Written as DNA, the CDR3 is TGTGCCAGCAGTGAAGAAGGGGTGGCGGGAGCCTTCCTGAGCACAGATACGCAGTATTTT.